One sample yielded the 17 T cell receptor beta chains listed below, sequenced in a study of shared clonotypes between healthy human individuals. The data were produced by immunoSEQ multiplex PCR, yet TCRdb's version contains in-frame clones alone and is incomplete. In the table there are some 530,000 clones, 65% to 85% of which are singletons. The sample comprised PBMCs. The source of these receptors is a woman aged 40 to 50 in good health. Some clones in this sample may be carry-over from other donors' samples.

Comments on this clone: With a far larger clone one base away, a read error is the likely cause. This chain uses TRBV6-1 with TRBJ2-7, with TRBD1 identical over 10 bases. CDR1 is MNHNS, CDR2 SASEGT, per germline. V trimming: 11 bases; J trimming: 4 bases; junction bases outside the gene matches: 8. This CDR3 comprises 13 residues. The chain's CDR3 is CAGGTGVLYEQYF. The CDR3, as DNA: TGTGCCGGAGGGACAGGGGTGCTTTACGAGCAGTACTTC.

V and J are TRBV28 and TRBJ2-7, with D possibly being TRBD1 (5 bases). The V gene's germline CDR1 is MDHEN and CDR2 SYDVKM. The CDR3 covers 14 residues. The V end was cut by 6 bases, the J end by 0 bases, with 12 bases between. In DNA form, the CDR3 reads TGTGCCAGCAGAGGGGCAACAACCTCCTACGAGCAGTACTTC. It translates to CASRGATTSYEQYF. The full variable domain, in which reference TRBV28 and TRBJ2-7 provide the parts outside the CDR3, is DVKVTQSSRYLVKRTGEKVFLECVQDMDHENMFWYRQDPGLGLRLIYFSYDVKMKEKGDIPEGYSVSREKKERFSLILESASTNQTSMYLCASRGATTSYEQYFGPGTRLTVT.

This clone was detected a few times. The chain has TRBV2 and TRBJ2-2; 10 positions agree with TRBD2. V dropped 6 bases and J dropped 5; count of bases not matched to a gene: 9. CDR1 and CDR2 (germline): SNHLY, FYNNEI. CDR3 length: 16 amino acids. Written as DNA, the CDR3 is TGTGCCAGCAGAACCTCTAGCGGGAGTGGTACCGGGGAGCTGTTTTTT. Translated, it gives CASRTSSGSGTGELFF.

This clone has a count of ten or more. The chain uses TRBV5-3 and TRBJ2-7, with 11 bases aligning to TRBD2. TRBV5-3 is sorted into the ORF group, with uncertain function. J gave up 0 bases and V 4 bases, and 6 bases lay outside the gene matches. This CDR3 has 16 amino acids. The CDR3 bases are TGTGCCAGAAGCCGGGGACTAGCGGTGCCCTCCTACGAGCAGTACTTC. This codes for CARSRGLAVPSYEQYF.

As concerns this clone: This likely traces to a read error, being one base from a far larger clone. The rearrangement joins TRBV5-4 to TRBJ2-2, with 14 bases lining up with TRBD2. In germline, CDR1 is SGHNT, CDR2 YYREEE (reference sequence). CDR3 length: 19 amino acids. The CDR3 loop is CASRPQPGLAGVATVELFF. The CDR3 DNA reads TGTGCCAGCAGACCTCAACCGGGACTAGCGGGAGTTGCCACCGTGGAGCTGTTTTTT.

The V gene is TRBV4-1, the J gene TRBJ2-5, with TRBD2 identical over 8 bases. CDR3 length: 14 amino acids. Germline loops: CDR1 MGHRA, CDR2 YSYEKL. V lost 1 base, J lost 5 bases, and 3 bases stayed unmatched. The CDR3 sequence: CASSQASGGETQYF. The CDR3 DNA follows: TGCGCCAGCAGCCAAGCTTCGGGGGGGGAGACCCAGTACTTC.

V and J are TRBV11-2 and TRBJ2-1, with 9 bases fitting TRBD2. Per germline, CDR1 SGHAT and CDR2 FQNNGV. This CDR3 is 16 amino acids long. V lost 6 bases, J lost 5 bases, and 11 bases stayed unmatched. The CDR3 nucleotides are TGTGCCAGCAGACCCATAGCGGGAGAAGGAAACAATGAGCAGTTCTTC. It encodes CASRPIAGEGNNEQFF.

This clone was counted many times. The rearrangement joins TRBV5-4 to TRBJ2-5; TRBD2 matches at 7 bases. CDR3 length: 15 residues. The V gene end was trimmed by 4 bases and the J gene end by 5 bases; junction bases not matched to a gene: 11. Per the germline V gene, CDR1 is SGHNT and CDR2 is YYREEE (reference sequence). CDR3 nucleotides: TGTGCCAGCAGCCGGGGGGTAGCGGAGGGGGAGACCCAGTACTTC. It yields the protein CASSRGVAEGETQYF.

The chain uses TRBV4-1 and TRBJ2-3, with TRBD2 identical over 9 bases. CDR3 length: 17 residues. CDR1 MGHRA and CDR2 YSYEKL come from the germline V gene. The trim removed 1 base at V and 5 bases at J, leaving 10 bases unmatched. The chain's CDR3 is CASSQGYQREAGDTQYF. The DNA of the CDR3 is TGCGCCAGCAGCCAAGGGTATCAGCGGGAGGCAGGAGATACGCAGTATTTT.

Concerning this clone itself: Compared with germline, one end of the junction differs, possibly owing to a read error. Other DNA sequences in the same sample also yield this CDR3. The rearrangement uses TRBV7-6 and TRBJ2-5, with no clear D. The CDR3 runs 12 residues. Germline V gene sequence: CDR1 SGHVS, CDR2 FNYEAQ. The DNA of the CDR3 is TGTGCTAGCAGCTTGGCGATCGAGACCCAGTACTTC. Amino acid sequence: CASSLAIETQYF.

The chain is built from TRBV28 and TRBJ2-7; D might be TRBD1 or TRBD2, each matching 5 bases. CDR3 length: 14 amino acids. Trimming took 4 bases from V and 4 from J, leaving 14 bases between them. Per germline, CDR1 MDHEN and CDR2 SYDVKM. The CDR3: CASSSTGPPYEQYF. Written as DNA, the CDR3 is TGTGCCAGCAGTTCCACGGGACCACCTTACGAGCAGTACTTC.

This clone appeared a few times. The chain employs TRBV7-2 and TRBJ2-3; D unclear. The germline CDR1 and CDR2 sequences are SGHTA and FQGNSA. The ends were cut back, 2 bases at V and 4 bases at J, with 4 bases in the middle. The CDR3 runs 12 residues. The CDR3 is CASSLSSDTQYF. DNA for the CDR3: TGTGCCAGCAGCTTATCGTCAGATACGCAGTATTTT.

As regards this clone: Distinct nucleotide sequences in the sample also encode this CDR3. This rearrangement joins TRBV30 to TRBJ1-1, with D maybe TRBD1 (6 bases). V gave up 2 bases and J gave up 11 bases, with 18 bases separating them. Germline CDR1 is GTSNPN and CDR2 is SVGIG (reference sequence). CDR3 size: 13 residues. The CDR3 protein is CAWSLTSRGGAFF. For the CDR3, the DNA is TGTGCCTGGAGTTTGACCTCGCGGGGGGGCGCTTTCTTT.

As regards this clone: This sequence is one base from a far larger clone and is likely a read error. This same CDR3 is encoded by further DNA sequences in the sample. For the CDR3, the DNA is TGTGCCAGCAGTGAAGCGAGGGGGGCGGGTCAGCCCCAGCATTTT. This codes for CASSEARGAGQPQHF. The chain employs TRBV2 and TRBJ1-5; a weak D match, TRBD1 (6 bases). The CDR3 spans 15 residues. V dropped 0 bases and J dropped 6 bases, with 12 bases sitting between them. Germline loops: CDR1 SNHLY, CDR2 FYNNEI.

Of note for this clone: This sequence is one base from a far larger clone and is likely a read error. CDR3 bases: TGCGGCGGGGGACAGCAGAACACTGAAGCTTTCTTT. Its translation is CGGGQQNTEAFF. This chain links TRBV29-1 with TRBJ1-1; 7 bases map to TRBD1. CDR1 and CDR2 from the germline V gene are SQVTM and ANQGSEA. This CDR3 is built from 12 residues.

The chain has TRBV10-3 and TRBJ1-1, with 10 bases matching TRBD1. The CDR3 loop spans 14 amino acids. The trim removed 6 bases at V and 0 bases at J, leaving 1 base unmatched. Germline V gene data show CDR1 as ENHRY and CDR2 as SYGVKD. The CDR3 sequence is CAIRGQGMNTEAFF. CDR3 bases: TGTGCCATCAGGGGACAGGGGATGAACACTGAAGCTTTCTTT.

Remarks on this clone: Other DNA sequences within the sample encode an identical CDR3. The chain uses TRBV9 and TRBJ2-3; no reliable D call. V was trimmed by 0 bases and J by 4 bases, leaving 9 bases between them. Germline V gene data show CDR1 as SGDLS and CDR2 as YYNGEE. This CDR3 has 14 residues. DNA for the CDR3: TGTGCCAGCAGCGTAGGTCCCCGACCAGATACGCAGTATTTT. Encoded protein: CASSVGPRPDTQYF. The variable domain in full, with the rest retrieved from reference TRBV9 and TRBJ2-3, is DSGVTQTPKHLITATGQRVTLRCSPRSGDLSVYWYQQSLDQGLQFLIQYYNGEERAKGNILERFSAQQFPDLHSELNLSSLELGDSALYFCASSVGPRPDTQYFGPGTRLTVL.